This note documents a single T cell receptor beta chain sequence. In the original processing: Counts of nucleated cells, estimated from reference gene primer amplification, were obtained. Using immunoSEQ multiplex PCR, the repertoire was profiled, and TCRdb retains in-frame clones only, with some absent. The D gene and trimming were derived from the DNA, and the V and J assignments and clone size from that table. The repertoire has around 100,000 clones, about 88% of them found once; the top ten carry around 7.2%. The record originates from a study of blood T cell repertoires in COVID-19. Study as a whole: Samples taken during acute and convalescent COVID-19 were collected in the United States, Italy and Spain. T cells, B-cell-depleted T cells, or PBMCs provided the cDNA or gDNA that served as material.

The CDR3 has 15 amino acids. Germline V gives CDR1 KGHSH, CDR2 LQKENI. V was trimmed by 4 bases and J by 0 bases, leaving 10 bases between them. Sequenced material: peripheral blood. The TCR comes from a man aged 25-45 years in a cohort sampled during active COVID-19. The chain combines TRBV18 with TRBJ1-5; a weak D match, TRBD1 (6 bases). The CDR3 here is CASSQDSYSNQPQHF. CDR3 in DNA: TGTGCCAGCTCACAGGACAGTTATAGCAATCAGCCCCAGCATTTT.